The 26 T cell receptor beta chains below all came from one sample that was sequenced in a study of T-cell memory formation after mild COVID-19. TCRdb reanalysed the 5' RACE reads using MiXCR and keeps one entry per CDR3 protein. The profile shows approximately 100,000 distinct CDR3 sequences, roughly an eighth of them singletons. The specimen sequenced was PBMCs or a T cell subset sorted from them (not recorded which). The receptors come from an adult woman who had mild COVID-19 (a few samples of this study predate the infection). Cell type and time point are not known.

The chain has TRBV25-1 and TRBJ2-7; D may match TRBD1 or TRBD2 (5 bases each). Trimming cost V 3 bases and J 3 bases, with 21 bases left between them. Germline V gene sequence: CDR1 MGHDK, CDR2 SYGVNS. CDR3 length equals 17 residues. CDR3 sequence: CASSDVPGRSWGYEQYF. In nucleotides, the CDR3 is TGTGCCAGCAGTGACGTTCCGGGACGGAGCTGGGGCTACGAGCAGTACTTC.

A few counts support this clonotype. The chain carries TRBV10-3 and TRBJ2-3; D remains ambiguous. The germline CDR1 and CDR2 sequences are ENHRY and SYGVKD. This CDR3 comprises 12 residues. V was trimmed by 3 bases and J by 2 bases, leaving 3 bases between them. The CDR3 DNA follows: TGTGCCATCAGTGATCCCACAGATACGCAGTATTTT. It translates to CAISDPTDTQYF.

This clonotype was observed many times. The chain has TRBV15 and TRBJ2-7, with D perhaps given as TRBD1 or TRBD2 (5 bases each). Looked up from germline, CDR1 is LNHNV and CDR2 is YYDKDF (reference sequence). V dropped 0 bases and J dropped 0 bases, with 9 bases sitting between them. The CDR3 is 15 residues long. The CDR3: CATSRDDSGSYEQYF. CDR3 nucleotide sequence: TGTGCCACCAGCAGAGATGACAGCGGCTCCTACGAGCAGTACTTC.

This clonotype was seen repeatedly, ten times or more. V gene TRBV12-3 or TRBV12-4 combines with J gene TRBJ2-7; D may be TRBD1 (5 bases). The CDR3 loop spans 14 amino acids. Trimming took 4 bases from V and 0 from J, leaving 10 bases between them. Here the CDR3 DNA reads TGTGCCAGCAGTTCCAGACAGAGCTCCTACGAGCAGTACTTC. Residues: CASSSRQSSYEQYF.

This clonotype showed up just a few times. The chain joins TRBV6-5 to TRBJ1-2, with 9 bases aligning to TRBD1. This CDR3 contains 13 residues. Germline values: CDR1 MNHEY, CDR2 SVGAGI. The ends lost 1 base at V and 10 bases at J; junction bases unmatched: 4. The CDR3 is CASSYWGQGDYTF. As DNA, the CDR3 is TGTGCCAGCAGTTACTGGGGACAGGGCGACTACACCTTC.

This clonotype has just a few counts. This CDR3 is CSVDSGTKETQYF. The CDR3 DNA reads as TGCAGCGTGGATTCCGGGACCAAAGAGACCCAGTACTTC. The rearrangement uses TRBV29-1 and TRBJ2-5, with D perhaps assigned TRBD1 or TRBD2 (5 bases each). Trimming took off 6 bases at V and 3 bases at J, with 14 bases between the two ends. The germline CDR1 and CDR2 sequences are SQVTM and ANQGSEA. The CDR3 has 13 amino acids.

This clonotype was picked up a small number of times. The chain links TRBV29-1 to TRBJ2-7; weak D call: TRBD2 (5 bases). CDR3 length: 13 residues. Germline V CDR1 and CDR2: SQVTM, ANQGSEA. The V and J ends lost 5 bases and 3 bases respectively, with 14 bases between them. CDR3 region: CSVSLLDFYEQYF. The CDR3 DNA reads as TGCAGCGTTTCCCTACTAGACTTCTACGAGCAGTACTTC.

This clonotype was detected only a few times. The chain uses TRBV20-1 and TRBJ2-4, with 10 bases aligning to TRBD1. The CDR3 covers 17 residues. The ends lost 0 bases at V and 0 bases at J; junction bases unmatched: 5. CDR1 is DFQATT and CDR2 is SNEGSKA in the germline V gene (reference sequence). The CDR3 sequence: CSARDEDRGPAKNIQYF. The CDR3 region has the DNA TGCAGTGCTAGAGATGAAGACAGGGGGCCAGCCAAAAACATTCAGTACTTC.

This clonotype has a handful of counts. The V and J genes are TRBV19 and TRBJ2-5; D is perhaps TRBD1 (6 bases). Deletions cut 3 bases from V and 2 bases from J, with 13 bases between. Looked up from germline, CDR1 is LNHDA and CDR2 is SQIVND (reference sequence). CDR3 length: 15 residues. CDR3 nucleotides: TGTGCCAGTAGTATCGGGTCAGGGGCTCAAGAGACCCAGTACTTC. This translates into CASSIGSGAQETQYF.

The chain carries TRBV19 and TRBJ1-1, with D possibly TRBD1 on 5 matching bases. Per germline, CDR1 LNHDA and CDR2 SQIVND (reference sequence). The V end lost 8 bases, the J end lost 1 base, and 14 bases lay between the germline ends. The CDR3 is 14 amino acids. CDR3 nucleotides: TGTGCCAGTGGGGGGGGGAGTCCGAACACTGAAGCTTTCTTT. Its translation: CASGGGSPNTEAFF.

The CDR3 protein is CAISEASGAPYEQYF. CDR3 nucleotide sequence: TGTGCCATCAGTGAGGCGAGCGGGGCCCCCTACGAGCAGTACTTC. The chain employs TRBV10-3 and TRBJ2-7; 7 nucleotides align to TRBD2. The CDR3 is made up of 15 amino acids. CDR1 and CDR2 from the germline V gene are ENHRY and SYGVKD. Unmatched junction bases numbered 6, after V lost 2 bases and J lost 2 bases.

This clonotype has just a few counts. The J gene is TRBJ1-5, the V gene TRBV24-1; unclear D gene. V was clipped by 2 bases and J by 4 bases, with 8 bases between them. CDR3 length equals 14 residues. The germline V gene encodes CDR1 KGHDR and CDR2 SFDVKD. Here the CDR3 reads CATSDSRLNQPQHF. Written as DNA, the CDR3 is TGTGCCACCAGTGATTCTAGGCTTAATCAGCCCCAGCATTTT.

Many counts were recorded for this clonotype. The V gene is TRBV29-1, the J gene TRBJ2-1, with unresolved D. The CDR3 extends over 12 amino acids. The V gene's germline CDR1 is SQVTM and CDR2 ANQGSEA. V was clipped by 1 base and J by 6 bases, with 7 bases between them. The CDR3 here is CSVEGLGNEQFF. The CDR3 DNA follows: TGCAGCGTTGAAGGGCTGGGCAATGAGCAGTTCTTC.

The rearrangement uses TRBV15 and TRBJ1-1; tentative D call: TRBD1 (6 bases). The V gene's germline CDR1 is LNHNV and CDR2 YYDKDF (reference sequence). This CDR3 comprises 14 residues. V was cut by 2 bases and J by 7 bases, with 14 bases left in between. Here the CDR3 reads CATSRPKTGIEAFF. CDR3 DNA sequence: TGTGCCACCAGCAGACCAAAAACAGGGATTGAAGCTTTCTTT.

The CDR3 sequence: CASSQVEGARDYEQYF. DNA of the CDR3: TGCGCCAGCAGCCAAGTGGAGGGGGCGCGTGACTACGAGCAGTACTTC. The V call is TRBV4-1, the J call TRBJ2-7; D may be TRBD1 (7 bases). V dropped 1 base and J dropped 3 bases, with 16 bases sitting between them. The CDR3 is 16 amino acids. Germline-derived CDR1 and CDR2 are MGHRA and YSYEKL.

The genes are TRBV27 and TRBJ1-6; TRBD1 matches 11 bases. The CDR3 runs to 14 residues. After removal of 3 bases from V and 9 bases from J, the junction contained 1 base not matched to a gene. The germline V gene encodes CDR1 MNHEY and CDR2 SMNVEV (reference sequence). The CDR3 here is CASSLGTGGSPLHF. CDR3 nucleotide sequence: TGTGCCAGCAGTTTGGGGACAGGGGGTTCACCCCTCCACTTT.

The rearrangement links TRBV19 to TRBJ2-7, with D possibly matching TRBD1 (6 bases). The V gene lost 3 bases and the J gene lost 0 bases, with 9 bases spanning the gap. This CDR3 region has 14 residues. CDR1 is LNHDA and CDR2 is SQIVND in the germline V gene (reference sequence). Here the CDR3 DNA reads TGTGCCAGTAGTATTAGACAGGACTCCTACGAGCAGTACTTC. Amino acids: CASSIRQDSYEQYF.

This sequence joins TRBV5-5 and TRBJ2-3; D is unclear. Per germline, CDR1 SGHKS and CDR2 YYEKEE (reference sequence). CDR3 size: 13 residues. Trimming left V 5 bases short and J 1 base short, with 8 bases between. CDR3 sequence: CASRLGGTDTQYF. The CDR3 nucleotides read TGTGCCAGCAGGCTTGGAGGCACAGATACGCAGTATTTT.

This clonotype appeared a few times. J is TRBJ1-1 and V is TRBV5-1; 7 positions match TRBD1. With V trimmed by 2 bases and J by 3 bases, 4 bases remained unmatched. Germline assignment: CDR1 SGHRS and CDR2 YFSETQ. This CDR3 is 14 amino acids long. The CDR3 protein is CASSFRQGDTEAFF. DNA of the CDR3: TGCGCCAGCAGCTTCAGACAGGGTGACACTGAAGCTTTCTTT.

The chain combines TRBV24-1 with TRBJ2-3; no clear D gene. CDR1 and CDR2 (germline): KGHDR, SFDVKD. V lost 4 bases to trimming and J lost 2 bases, with 9 bases between them. The CDR3 is 14 amino acids. CDR3 nucleotide sequence: TGTGCCACCAGTGACCCCCTTTACACAGATACGCAGTATTTT. Residues: CATSDPLYTDTQYF.

This chain links TRBV4-1 with TRBJ1-1, with 8 positions matching TRBD1. Germline assignment: CDR1 MGHRA and CDR2 YSYEKL. The J segment lost 2 bases and the V segment lost 3 bases, leaving 2 bases of the junction unmatched. The CDR3 totals 14 residues. The DNA of the CDR3 is TGCGCCAGCAGCCACGGACAGGGTAACACTGAAGCTTTCTTT. Protein sequence: CASSHGQGNTEAFF.

This chain joins TRBV5-1 and TRBJ1-1; D is uncertain. Looked up from germline, CDR1 is SGHRS and CDR2 is YFSETQ. Trimming removed 2 bases from V and 3 bases from J, with 8 bases in between. CDR3 length: 13 amino acids. The DNA of the CDR3 is TGCGCCAGCAGCTTACCGGACTACACTGAAGCTTTCTTT. It encodes CASSLPDYTEAFF.

This clonotype was seen only a few times. The chain has TRBV19 and TRBJ2-3; 9 nucleotides align to TRBD1. Per the germline V gene, CDR1 is LNHDA and CDR2 is SQIVND (reference sequence). V lost 7 bases, J lost 3 bases, and 17 bases stayed unmatched. This CDR3 has 18 amino acids. CDR3 in amino acids: CASILPIPGTGLTDTQYF. The CDR3 bases are TGTGCCAGTATTCTCCCCATACCCGGGACAGGGCTGACAGATACGCAGTATTTT.

The J gene is TRBJ1-5, the V gene TRBV5-1; D perhaps matches TRBD1 (5 bases). Trimming removed 3 bases from V and 1 base from J, with 5 bases in between. Germline assignment: CDR1 SGHRS and CDR2 YFSETQ. This CDR3 region has 13 residues. Here the CDR3 reads CASSWDSNQPQHF. The CDR3 bases are TGCGCCAGCAGCTGGGACAGCAATCAGCCCCAGCATTTT.

This clonotype was seen at least ten times. CDR3: CASSYSDSGADTQYF. CDR3 DNA: TGTGCCAGCAGTTACTCGGATAGCGGGGCAGATACGCAGTATTTT. This chain uses TRBV6-5 with TRBJ2-3, with 8 positions matching TRBD2. Germline V gene lookup returns CDR1 MNHEY and CDR2 SVGAGI. With 0 bases clipped from V and 4 bases from J, the junction kept 3 bases outside the gene matches. CDR3 size: 15 residues.

The genes are TRBV27 and TRBJ2-2, with TRBD2 matching 8 bases. Germline V lookup: CDR1 MNHEY, CDR2 SMNVEV (reference sequence). With 5 bases clipped from V and 5 bases from J, the junction kept 7 bases outside the gene matches. The CDR3 totals 15 residues. The CDR3 reads CASSPGLVGTGELFF. For the CDR3, the DNA is TGTGCCAGCAGTCCGGGACTAGTTGGAACCGGGGAGCTGTTTTTT.